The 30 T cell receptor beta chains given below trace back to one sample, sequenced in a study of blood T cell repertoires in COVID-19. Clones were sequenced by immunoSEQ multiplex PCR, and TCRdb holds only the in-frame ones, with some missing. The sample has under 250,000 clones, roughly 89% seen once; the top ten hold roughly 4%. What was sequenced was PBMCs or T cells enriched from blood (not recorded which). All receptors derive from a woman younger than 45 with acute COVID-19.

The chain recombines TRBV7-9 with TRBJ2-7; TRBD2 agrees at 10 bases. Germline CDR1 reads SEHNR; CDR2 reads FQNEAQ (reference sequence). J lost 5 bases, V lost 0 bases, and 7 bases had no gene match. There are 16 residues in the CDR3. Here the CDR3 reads CASSLARASGGNEQYF. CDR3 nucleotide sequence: TGTGCCAGCAGCTTAGCGCGGGCTAGCGGGGGAAACGAGCAGTACTTC.

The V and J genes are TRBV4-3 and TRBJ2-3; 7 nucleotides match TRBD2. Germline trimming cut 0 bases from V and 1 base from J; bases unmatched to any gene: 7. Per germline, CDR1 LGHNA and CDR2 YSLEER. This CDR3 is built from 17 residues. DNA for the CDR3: TGCGCCAGCAGCCAAGAAAGGCGGGGGAGCCGCACAGATACGCAGTATTTT. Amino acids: CASSQERRGSRTDTQYF.

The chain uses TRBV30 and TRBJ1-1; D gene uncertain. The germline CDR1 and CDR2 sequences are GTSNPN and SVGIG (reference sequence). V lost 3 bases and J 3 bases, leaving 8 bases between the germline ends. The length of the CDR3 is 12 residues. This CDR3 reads CAWSARDTEAFF. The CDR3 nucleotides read TGTGCCTGGAGCGCCCGGGACACTGAAGCTTTCTTT. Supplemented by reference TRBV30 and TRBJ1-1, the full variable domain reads SQTIHQWPATLVQPVGSPLSLECTVEGTSNPNLYWYRQAAGRGLQLLFYSVGIGQISSEVPQNLSASRPQDRQFILSSKKLLLSDSGFYLCAWSARDTEAFFGQGTRLTVV.

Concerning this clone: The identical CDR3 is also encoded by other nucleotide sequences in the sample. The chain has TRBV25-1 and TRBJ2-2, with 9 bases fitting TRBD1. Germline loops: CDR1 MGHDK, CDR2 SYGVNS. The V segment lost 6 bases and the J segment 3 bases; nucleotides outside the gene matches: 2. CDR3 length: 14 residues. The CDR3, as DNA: TGTGCCAGCAGAGACAGGGGGGACACCGGGGAGCTGTTTTTT. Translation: CASRDRGDTGELFF.

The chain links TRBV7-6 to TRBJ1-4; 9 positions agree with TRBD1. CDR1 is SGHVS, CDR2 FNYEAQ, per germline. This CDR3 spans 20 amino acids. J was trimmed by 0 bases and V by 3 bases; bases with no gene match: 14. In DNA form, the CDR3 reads TGTGCCAGCAGCTTTCGTCCCGGGACAGGGTTATCGGCAACTAATGAAAAACTGTTTTTT. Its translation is CASSFRPGTGLSATNEKLFF.

The CDR3 DNA follows: TGCGCCAGCTCACATGGGCTAGCCGAGTTTAATTTAGGGAACACTGAAGCTTTCTTT. Its protein product is CASSHGLAEFNLGNTEAFF. V usage is TRBV5-1 and J usage is TRBJ1-1; D uncertain. CDR1 is SGHRS, CDR2 YFSETQ, per germline. The CDR3 length is 19 residues. Trimming cost V 7 bases and J 1 base, with 29 bases left between them.

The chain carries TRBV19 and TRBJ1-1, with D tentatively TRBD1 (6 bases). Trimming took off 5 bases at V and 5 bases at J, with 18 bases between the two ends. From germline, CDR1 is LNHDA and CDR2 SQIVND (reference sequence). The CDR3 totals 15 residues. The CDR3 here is CASSLGTRKGTEAFF. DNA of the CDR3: TGTGCCAGTAGTCTCGGGACACGTAAGGGGACTGAAGCTTTCTTT.

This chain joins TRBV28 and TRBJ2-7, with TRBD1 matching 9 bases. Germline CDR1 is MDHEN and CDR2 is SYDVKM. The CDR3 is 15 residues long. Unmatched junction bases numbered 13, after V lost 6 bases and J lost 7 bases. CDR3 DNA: TGTGCCAGCAGATATACCGGGACAGGGTCGAAAGAGCAGTACTTC. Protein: CASRYTGTGSKEQYF.

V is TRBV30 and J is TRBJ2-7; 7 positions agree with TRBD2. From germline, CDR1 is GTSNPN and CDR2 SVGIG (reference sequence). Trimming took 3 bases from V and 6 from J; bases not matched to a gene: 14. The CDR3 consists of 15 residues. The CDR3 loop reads CAWSYMIAGDSEQYF. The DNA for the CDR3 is TGTGCCTGGAGCTATATGATCGCGGGGGACTCCGAGCAGTACTTC. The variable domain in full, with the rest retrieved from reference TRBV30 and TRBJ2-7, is SQTIHQWPATLVQPVGSPLSLECTVEGTSNPNLYWYRQAAGRGLQLLFYSVGIGQISSEVPQNLSASRPQDRQFILSSKKLLLSDSGFYLCAWSYMIAGDSEQYFGPGTRLTVT.

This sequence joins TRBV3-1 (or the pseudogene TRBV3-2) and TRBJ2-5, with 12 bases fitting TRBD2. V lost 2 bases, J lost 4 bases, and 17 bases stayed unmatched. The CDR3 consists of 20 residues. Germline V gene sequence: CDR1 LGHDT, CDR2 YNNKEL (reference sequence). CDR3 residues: CASSQSPRASGGAARETQYF. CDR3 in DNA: TGTGCCAGCAGCCAATCCCCACGGGCTAGCGGGGGGGCCGCTCGAGAGACCCAGTACTTC.

CDR3 loop: CAISESPGGANTEAFF. The CDR3 bases are TGTGCCATCAGTGAGTCCCCTGGAGGTGCGAACACTGAAGCTTTCTTT. The V and J genes are TRBV10-3 and TRBJ1-1; D is unresolved. Trimming cost V 0 bases and J 1 base, with 12 bases left between them. The CDR3 covers 16 residues. The germline V gene encodes CDR1 ENHRY and CDR2 SYGVKD.

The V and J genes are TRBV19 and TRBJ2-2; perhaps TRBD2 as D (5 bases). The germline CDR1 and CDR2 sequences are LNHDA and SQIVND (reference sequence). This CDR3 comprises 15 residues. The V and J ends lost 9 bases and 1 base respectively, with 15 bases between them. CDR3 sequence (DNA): TGTGCCAGCAAAACGGGGAGTCTGAACACCGGGGAGCTGTTTTTT. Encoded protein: CASKTGSLNTGELFF.

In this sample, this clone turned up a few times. CDR3 bases: TGTGCCAGCAGCTTGATGGTTCAGCTAGCGACCGGGGAGCTGTTTTTT. Translating it yields CASSLMVQLATGELFF. This chain connects TRBV3-1 (or the pseudogene TRBV3-2) to TRBJ2-2; D possibly corresponds to TRBD2 (6 bases). Trimming stripped 5 bases from V and 5 bases from J, with 18 bases between. The CDR3 contains 16 residues. Germline lookup yields CDR1 LGHDT and CDR2 YNNKEL (reference sequence).

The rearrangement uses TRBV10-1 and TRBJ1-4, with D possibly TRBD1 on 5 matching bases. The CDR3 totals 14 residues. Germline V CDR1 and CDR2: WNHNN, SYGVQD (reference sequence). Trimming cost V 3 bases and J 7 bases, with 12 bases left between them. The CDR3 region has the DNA TGCGCCAGCAGTGACGGAGGGGTTGGTGAAAAACTGTTTTTT. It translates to CASSDGGVGEKLFF.

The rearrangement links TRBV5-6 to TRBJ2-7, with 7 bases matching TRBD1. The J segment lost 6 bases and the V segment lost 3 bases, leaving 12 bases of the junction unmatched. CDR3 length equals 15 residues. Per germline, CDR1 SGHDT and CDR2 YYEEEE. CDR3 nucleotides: TGTGCCAGCAGCTATTCCGGAGACAGGGACGGCGAGCAGTACTTC. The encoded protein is CASSYSGDRDGEQYF.

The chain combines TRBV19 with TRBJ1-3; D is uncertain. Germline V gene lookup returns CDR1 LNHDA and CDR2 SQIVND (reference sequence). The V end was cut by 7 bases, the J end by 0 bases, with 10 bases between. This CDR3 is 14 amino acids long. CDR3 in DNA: TGTGCCAGTACCCGGGGTAACTCTGGAAACACCATATATTTT. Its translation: CASTRGNSGNTIYF.

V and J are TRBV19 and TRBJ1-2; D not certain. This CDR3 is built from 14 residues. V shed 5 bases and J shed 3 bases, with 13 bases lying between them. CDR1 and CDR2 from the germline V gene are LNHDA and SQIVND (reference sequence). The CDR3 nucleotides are TGTGCCAGTAGTCCCCCAAGGAGGGACTATGGCTACACCTTC. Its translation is CASSPPRRDYGYTF.

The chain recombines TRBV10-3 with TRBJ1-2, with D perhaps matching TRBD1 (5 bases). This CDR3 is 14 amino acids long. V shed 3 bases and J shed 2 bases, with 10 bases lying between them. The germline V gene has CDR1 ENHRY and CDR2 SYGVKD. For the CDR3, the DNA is TGTGCCATCAGTGAAGGGGTTGCGAACTATGGCTACACCTTC. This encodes CAISEGVANYGYTF.

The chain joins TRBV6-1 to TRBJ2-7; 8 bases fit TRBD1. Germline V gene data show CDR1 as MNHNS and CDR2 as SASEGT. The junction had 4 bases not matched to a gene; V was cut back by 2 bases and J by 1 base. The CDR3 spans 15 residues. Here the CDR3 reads CASSEPRGLSYEQYF. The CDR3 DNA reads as TGTGCCAGCAGTGAACCCAGGGGGCTGTCCTACGAGCAGTACTTC.

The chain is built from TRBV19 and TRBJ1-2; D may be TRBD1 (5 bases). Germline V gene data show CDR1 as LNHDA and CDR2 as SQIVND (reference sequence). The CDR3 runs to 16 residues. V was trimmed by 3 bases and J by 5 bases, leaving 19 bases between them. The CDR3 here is CASSIRYGQSAYGYTF. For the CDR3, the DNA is TGTGCCAGTAGTATCCGATACGGACAATCAGCATATGGCTACACCTTC.

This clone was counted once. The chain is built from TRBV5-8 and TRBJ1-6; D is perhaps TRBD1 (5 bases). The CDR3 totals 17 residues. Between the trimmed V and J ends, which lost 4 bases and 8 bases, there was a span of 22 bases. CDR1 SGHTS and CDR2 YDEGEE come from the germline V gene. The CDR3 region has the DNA TGTGCCAGCAGCGTGATTTTTGGTGGGGTCAGGGATTCACCCCTCCACTTT. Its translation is CASSVIFGGVRDSPLHF.

The CDR3 bases are TGTGCCAGCAGTCCCCCGGGGGGGAACAATTCACCCCTCCACTTT. This translates into CASSPPGGNNSPLHF. The chain employs TRBV6-5 and TRBJ1-6, with a possible D match to TRBD1 (5 bases). Trimming took off 5 bases at V and 7 bases at J, with 15 bases between the two ends. This CDR3 spans 15 amino acids. The germline V gene encodes CDR1 MNHEY and CDR2 SVGAGI.

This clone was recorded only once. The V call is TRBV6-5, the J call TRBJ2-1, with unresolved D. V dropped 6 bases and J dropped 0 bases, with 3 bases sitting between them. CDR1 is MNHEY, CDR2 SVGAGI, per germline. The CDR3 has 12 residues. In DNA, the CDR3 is TGTGCCAGCAGGAGCTCCTACAATGAGCAGTTCTTC. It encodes CASRSSYNEQFF.

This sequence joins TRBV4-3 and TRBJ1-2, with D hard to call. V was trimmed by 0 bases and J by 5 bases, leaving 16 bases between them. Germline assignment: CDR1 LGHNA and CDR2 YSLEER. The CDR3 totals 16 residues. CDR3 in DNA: TGCGCCAGCAGCCAAGATATCGCGCGGGGATGGTATGGCTACACCTTC. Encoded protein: CASSQDIARGWYGYTF.

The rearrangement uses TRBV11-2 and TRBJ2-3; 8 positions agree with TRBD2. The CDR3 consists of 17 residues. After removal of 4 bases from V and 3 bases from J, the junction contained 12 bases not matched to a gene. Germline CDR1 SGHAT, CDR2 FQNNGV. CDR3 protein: CASSSPRKAGGTDTQYF. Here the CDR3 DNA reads TGTGCCAGCAGCTCCCCTCGAAAGGCGGGGGGAACAGATACGCAGTATTTT.

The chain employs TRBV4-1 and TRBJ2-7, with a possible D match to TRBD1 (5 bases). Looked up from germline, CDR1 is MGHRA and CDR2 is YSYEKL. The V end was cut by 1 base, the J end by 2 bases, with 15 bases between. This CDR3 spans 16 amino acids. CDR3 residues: CASSQGGTGLTYEQYF. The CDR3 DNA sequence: TGCGCCAGCAGCCAAGGGGGAACAGGCCTGACCTACGAGCAGTACTTC.

CDR3 nucleotide sequence: TGTGCCAGTAGTCCCCGAAGGGGCACCGGGGAGCTGTTTTTT. It codes for CASSPRRGTGELFF. This chain connects TRBV19 to TRBJ2-2, with D possibly TRBD1 on 5 matching bases. The CDR3 covers 14 residues. V lost 5 bases, J lost 4 bases, and 11 bases lay in between. Germline V gene data show CDR1 as LNHDA and CDR2 as SQIVND (reference sequence).

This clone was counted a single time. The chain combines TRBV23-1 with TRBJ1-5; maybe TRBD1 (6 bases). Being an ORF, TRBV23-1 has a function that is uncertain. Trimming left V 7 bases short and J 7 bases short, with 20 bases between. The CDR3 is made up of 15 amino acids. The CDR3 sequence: CASNREGSVRQPQHF. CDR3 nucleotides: TGCGCCAGCAACAGGGAAGGCTCAGTACGACAGCCCCAGCATTTT.

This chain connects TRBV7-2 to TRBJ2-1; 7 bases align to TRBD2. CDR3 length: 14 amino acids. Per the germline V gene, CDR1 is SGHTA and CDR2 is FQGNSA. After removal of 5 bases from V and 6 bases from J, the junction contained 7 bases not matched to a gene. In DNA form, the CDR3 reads TGTGCCAGCAGCCGCGGGGGAGTGGGCAATGAGCAGTTCTTC. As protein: CASSRGGVGNEQFF.

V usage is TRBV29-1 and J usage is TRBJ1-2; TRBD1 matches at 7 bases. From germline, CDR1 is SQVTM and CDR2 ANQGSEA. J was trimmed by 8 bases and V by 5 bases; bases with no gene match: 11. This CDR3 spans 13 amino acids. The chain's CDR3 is CSVTGAQLEGYTF. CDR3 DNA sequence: TGCAGCGTTACAGGGGCGCAACTTGAGGGCTACACCTTC. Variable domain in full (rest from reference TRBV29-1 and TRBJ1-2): SAVISQKPSRDICQRGTSLTIQCQVDSQVTMMFWYRQQPGQSLTLIATANQGSEATYESGFVIDKFPISRPNLTFSTLTVSNMSPEDSSIYLCSVTGAQLEGYTFGSGTRLTVV.